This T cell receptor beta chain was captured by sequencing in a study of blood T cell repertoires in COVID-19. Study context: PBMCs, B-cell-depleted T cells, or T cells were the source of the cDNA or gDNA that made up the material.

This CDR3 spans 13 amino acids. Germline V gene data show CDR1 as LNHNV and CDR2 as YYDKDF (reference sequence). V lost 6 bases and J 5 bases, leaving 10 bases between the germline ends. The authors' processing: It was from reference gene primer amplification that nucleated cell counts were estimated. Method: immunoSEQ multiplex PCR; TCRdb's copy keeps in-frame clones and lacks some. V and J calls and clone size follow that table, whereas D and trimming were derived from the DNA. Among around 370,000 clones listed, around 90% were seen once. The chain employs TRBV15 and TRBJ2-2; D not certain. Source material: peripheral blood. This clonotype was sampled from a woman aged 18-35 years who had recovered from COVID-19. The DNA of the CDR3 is TGTGCCACCAGGGCTAGGTCTACCGGGGAGCTGTTTTTT. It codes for CATRARSTGELFF.